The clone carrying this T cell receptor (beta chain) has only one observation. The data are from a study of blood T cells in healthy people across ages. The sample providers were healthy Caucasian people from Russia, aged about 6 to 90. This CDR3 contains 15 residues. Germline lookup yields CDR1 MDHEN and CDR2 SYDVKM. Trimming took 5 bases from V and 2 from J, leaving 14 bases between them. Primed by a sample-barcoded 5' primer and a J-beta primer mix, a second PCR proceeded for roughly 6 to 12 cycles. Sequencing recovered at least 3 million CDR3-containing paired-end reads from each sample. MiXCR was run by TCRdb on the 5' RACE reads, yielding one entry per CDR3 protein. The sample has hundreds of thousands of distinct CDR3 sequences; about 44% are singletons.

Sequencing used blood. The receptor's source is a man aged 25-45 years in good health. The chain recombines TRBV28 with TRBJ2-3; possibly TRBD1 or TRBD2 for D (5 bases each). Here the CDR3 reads CASSGTSDYTDTQYF. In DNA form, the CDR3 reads TGTGCCAGCAGTGGGACCAGCGACTACACAGATACGCAGTATTTT.